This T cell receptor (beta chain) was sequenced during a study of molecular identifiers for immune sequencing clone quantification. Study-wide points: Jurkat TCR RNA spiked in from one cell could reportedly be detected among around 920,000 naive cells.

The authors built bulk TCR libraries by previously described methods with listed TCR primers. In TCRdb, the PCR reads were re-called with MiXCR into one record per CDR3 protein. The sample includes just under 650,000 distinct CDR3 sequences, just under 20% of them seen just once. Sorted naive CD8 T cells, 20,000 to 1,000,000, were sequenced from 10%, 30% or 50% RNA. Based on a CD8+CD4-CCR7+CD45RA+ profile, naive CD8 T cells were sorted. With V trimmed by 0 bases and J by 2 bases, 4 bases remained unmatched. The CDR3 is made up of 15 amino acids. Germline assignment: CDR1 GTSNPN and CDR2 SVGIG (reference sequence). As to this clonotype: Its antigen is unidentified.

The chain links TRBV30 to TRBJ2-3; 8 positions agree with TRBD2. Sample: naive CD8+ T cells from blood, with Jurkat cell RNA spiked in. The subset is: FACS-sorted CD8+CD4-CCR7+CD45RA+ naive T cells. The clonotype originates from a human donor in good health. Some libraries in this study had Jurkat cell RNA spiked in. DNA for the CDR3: TGTGCCTGGAGTGTGTTAGCGGGGCTCACAGATACGCAGTATTTT. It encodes CAWSVLAGLTDTQYF. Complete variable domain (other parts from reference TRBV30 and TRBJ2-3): SQTIHQWPATLVQPVGSPLSLECTVEGTSNPNLYWYRQAAGRGLQLLFYSVGIGQISSEVPQNLSASRPQDRQFILSSKKLLLSDSGFYLCAWSVLAGLTDTQYFGPGTRLTVL.